This T cell receptor beta chain was recovered during a study of T cell repertoires in cytomegalovirus infection (dated by TCRdb to about 2019). Context from the whole study: Peptide stimulations targeted recently identified HLA-C-restricted CMV epitopes, whose presentation resists viral immunomodulation, together with well-studied HLA-B-restricted epitopes. The HLA type of each donor mattered for the analysis, because public TCR beta signatures pointed to carriage of CMV infection along with the matching HLA type.

There are 18 amino acids in the CDR3, from cysteine to phenylalanine inclusive. Only the CDR3 DNA is retained, 54 bases long and in frame from the first base. CDR1 and CDR2 are read off the germline V gene as SNHLY and FYNNEI. V is shortened by 5 bases, J by 0 bases, and the region joining them spans 21 bases. Results and caveats for the whole study, not just this receptor: The ex vivo response was dominated by HLA-C-restricted CMV-specific TCR beta clonotypes, which also provided the single most frequent clonotype in two of eight donors. In both this cohort and an independent roughly 400-donor cohort, the cumulative frequency of public TCR beta family members distinguished carriers of CMV infection plus the relevant HLA type.

These reads were obtained on an Illumina HiSeq 1500. The public sequencing data were trimmed at Q25 with fastp and processed into clonotypes with MiXCR by TCRdb, which kept only in-frame beta chains. Every CDR3 protein is listed once, alongside the most common genes and DNA of its rows. The sample profile shows over 45,000 distinct CDR3 sequences; 20% to 25% of them were found once. The top ten clonotypes cover roughly 90% of the sample. Concerning this clonotype: Which antigen it targets is not known. The record has no base qualities; no much larger clone is one base away.

In light of the paper, this sample's treatment or condition label describes: in vitro stimulation with specific CMV peptide epitopes to enrich CMV-specific T cells. Sequences were derived from CD8+ T cells from cultured PBMCs, sampled from culture after CMV antigen stimulation. The receptor's source is a human donor in good health (CMV status not recorded). Some clones in this sample may be carry-over from other donors' samples. The chain couples TRBV2 to TRBJ2-3, and TRBD2 may be the D gene, going by 6 matching bases. The nucleotide sequence is given as TGTGCCAGCAGTCACACCCGGGACTGGAGTCCTAGCACAGATACGCAGTATTTT. Translation gives CASSHTRDWSPSTDTQYF.